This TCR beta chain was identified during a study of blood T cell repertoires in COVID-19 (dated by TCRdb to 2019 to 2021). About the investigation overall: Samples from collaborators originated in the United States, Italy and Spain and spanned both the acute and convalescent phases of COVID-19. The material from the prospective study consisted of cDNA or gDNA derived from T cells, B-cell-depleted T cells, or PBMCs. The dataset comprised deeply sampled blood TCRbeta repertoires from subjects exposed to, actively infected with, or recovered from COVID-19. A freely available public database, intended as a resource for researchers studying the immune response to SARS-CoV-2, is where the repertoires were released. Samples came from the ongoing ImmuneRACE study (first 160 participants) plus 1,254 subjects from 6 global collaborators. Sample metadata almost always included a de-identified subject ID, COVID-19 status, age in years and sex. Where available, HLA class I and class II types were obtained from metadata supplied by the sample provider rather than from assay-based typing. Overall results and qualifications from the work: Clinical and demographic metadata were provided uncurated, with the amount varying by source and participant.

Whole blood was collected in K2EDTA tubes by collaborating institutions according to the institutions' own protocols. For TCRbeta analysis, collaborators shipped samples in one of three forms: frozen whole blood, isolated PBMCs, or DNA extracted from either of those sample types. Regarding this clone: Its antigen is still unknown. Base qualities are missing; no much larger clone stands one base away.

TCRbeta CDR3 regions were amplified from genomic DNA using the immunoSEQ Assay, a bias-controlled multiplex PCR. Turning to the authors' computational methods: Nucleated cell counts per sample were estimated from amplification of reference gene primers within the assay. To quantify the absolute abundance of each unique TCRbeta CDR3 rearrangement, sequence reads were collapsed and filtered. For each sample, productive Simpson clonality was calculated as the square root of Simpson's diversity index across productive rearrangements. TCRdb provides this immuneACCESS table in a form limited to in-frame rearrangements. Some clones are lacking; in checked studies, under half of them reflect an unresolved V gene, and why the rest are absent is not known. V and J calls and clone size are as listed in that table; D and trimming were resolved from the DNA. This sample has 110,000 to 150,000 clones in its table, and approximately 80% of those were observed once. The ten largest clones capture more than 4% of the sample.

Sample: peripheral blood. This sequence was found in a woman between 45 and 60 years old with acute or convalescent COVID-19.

CDR3 loop: CASSSSLAGGTDTQYF. The sequence in DNA is TGTGCCAGCAGTTCTAGTCTAGCGGGGGGGACCGATACGCAGTATTTT. The chain links TRBV6-6 with TRBJ2-3; 12 nucleotides in the junction match TRBD2. The CDR3 runs 16 residues from the cysteine to the phenylalanine. This entry keeps only the CDR3 DNA: 48 bases, framed from base 1. The germline V end is reduced by 4 bases and the J end by 6 bases; junction bases left unmatched: 8. The CDR1 and CDR2 encoded by the germline V gene (reference sequence) are MNHNY and SVGAGI.